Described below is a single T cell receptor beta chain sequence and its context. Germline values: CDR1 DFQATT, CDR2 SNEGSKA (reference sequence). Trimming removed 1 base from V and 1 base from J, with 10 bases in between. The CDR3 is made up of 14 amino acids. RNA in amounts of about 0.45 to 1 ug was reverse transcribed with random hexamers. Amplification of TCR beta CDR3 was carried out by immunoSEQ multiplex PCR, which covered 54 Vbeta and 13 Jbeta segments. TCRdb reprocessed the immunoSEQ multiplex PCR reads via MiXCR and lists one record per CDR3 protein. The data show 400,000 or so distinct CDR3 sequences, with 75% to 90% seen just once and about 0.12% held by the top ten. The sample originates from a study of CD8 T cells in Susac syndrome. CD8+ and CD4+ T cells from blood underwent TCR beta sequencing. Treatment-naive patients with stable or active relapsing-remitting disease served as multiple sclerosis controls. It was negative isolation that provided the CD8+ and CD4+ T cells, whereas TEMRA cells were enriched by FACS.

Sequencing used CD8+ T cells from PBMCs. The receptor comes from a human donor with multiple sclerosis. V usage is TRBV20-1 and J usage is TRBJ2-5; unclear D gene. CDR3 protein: CSARVPDGQETQYF. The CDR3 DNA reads TGCAGTGCTAGAGTTCCTGACGGCCAAGAGACCCAGTACTTC.